A selection of T cell receptor beta chains follows, all from one sample in a study of siplizumab effects on memory and regulatory T cells. Only in-frame clones appear in the TCRdb table, and some are missing; sequencing was by immunoSEQ multiplex PCR. The sample has more than 85,000 clones; about 93% are singletons. Input material: CD4+ T cells sorted from blood. The receptors come from a human donor in good health. CDR3s include the opening cysteine and the closing phenylalanine or tryptophan. The D gene is left open where the match is weak. Not all rows give a size; the values are once, few, many and, for expanded clones, a class.

clone_size j_call v_call d_call cdr3_nt cdr3_aa
. TRBJ1-1 TRBV18 . TGTGCCAGCTCACCCGGACAGATCACTGAAGCTTTCTTT CASSPGQITEAFF
. TRBJ2-3 TRBV18 . TGTGCCAGCTCATCAGGCCCTCCGAGCACAGATACGCAGTATTTT CASSSGPPSTDTQYF
. TRBJ1-2 TRBV9 TRBD1 TGTGCCAGCAGCGTATCGGGGACAGATGGCTATGGCTACACCTTC CASSVSGTDGYGYTF
. TRBJ2-1 TRBV30 TRBD2 TGTGCCTGGAGTCCCTCGGGGCGGGGGGGATACAATGAGCAGTTCTTC CAWSPSGRGGYNEQFF
. TRBJ2-1 TRBV19 TRBD2 TGTGCCAGTAGTATACCGGGACTAGCGGGGGCTGAGCAGTTCTTC CASSIPGLAGAEQFF
. TRBJ1-4 TRBV2 . TGTGCCAGCAGTGATTATGAAAAACTGTTTTTT CASSDYEKLFF
. TRBJ1-1 TRBV10-3 . TGTGCCATCAGCCGCAGGGGAAGGACTGAAGCTTTCTTT CAISRRGRTEAFF
. TRBJ2-3 TRBV11-2 TRBD2 TGTGCCAGCAGCCCGGGACTAGCGGGGCGCACAGATACGCAGTATTTT CASSPGLAGRTDTQYF
. TRBJ1-2 TRBV27 . TGTGCCAGCAGTTTATATGGAGCGAACTATGGCTACACCTTC CASSLYGANYGYTF
. TRBJ1-4 TRBV19 . TGTGCCAGTAGTTGGTCATACAGCAATGAAAAACTGTTTTTT CASSWSYSNEKLFF
once TRBJ1-6 TRBV14 . TGTGCCAGCAGCCTGAGACATTATAATTCACCCCTCCACTTT CASSLRHYNSPLHF
. TRBJ1-4 TRBV25-1 . TGTGCCAGCAGTGAGCCAGGGCGAGAAAAACTGTTTTTT CASSEPGREKLFF
. TRBJ2-3 TRBV5-6 . TGTGCCAGCAGCTTGGTTCGGGGGTCAACAGATACGCAGTATTTT CASSLVRGSTDTQYF
. TRBJ2-5 TRBV5-1 . TGCGCCAGCAGCCCGGCGGGACCCATGGGGGAGCAGTACTTC CASSPAGPMGEQYF
. TRBJ1-1 TRBV19 TRBD1 TGTGCCAGTATCAGGGGGCGCGGTGACACTGAAGCTTTCTTT CASIRGRGDTEAFF
. TRBJ2-3 TRBV27 TRBD1 TGTGCCAGCAGTTTAACTTCGACAGGGGGAACAGATACGCAGTATTTT CASSLTSTGGTDTQYF
once TRBJ2-7 TRBV7-9 TRBD1 TGTGCCAGCAGCTTAGCGGGCAGGGGGCTCTACGAGCAGTACTTC CASSLAGRGLYEQYF
. TRBJ2-7 TRBV6-6 TRBD1 TGTGCCAGCAGTCCAGGGGGCAGGTCAGGCGAGCAGTACTTC CASSPGGRSGEQYF
. TRBJ1-5 TRBV6-5 . TGTGCCAGCAGATCCGACAGATGGGGCAATCAGCCCCAGCATTTT CASRSDRWGNQPQHF
once TRBJ1-2 TRBV29-1 . TGCAGCGTTGGGGGGCAGATTAACTATGGCTACACCTTC CSVGGQINYGYTF
. TRBJ2-7 TRBV18 TRBD2 TGTGCCAGCTCTTCAGGCGGGGGGCAAGAGCAGTACTTC CASSSGGGQEQYF
. TRBJ2-1 TRBV4-2 TRBD2 TGTGCCAGCAGCCATTTGTCAGGACTAGCGGGAAACAATGAGCAGTTCTTC CASSHLSGLAGNNEQFF
. TRBJ1-1 TRBV5-6 . TGTGCCAGCAGCTTGGGACGGTTGAACACTGAAGCTTTCTTT CASSLGRLNTEAFF